This TCR beta chain originates from a study of identical twins. TCRdb reprocessed the 5' RACE reads with MiXCR, giving one entry per CDR3 protein. The table shows around 100,000 distinct CDR3 sequences, with 5.9% occurring only once. The CDR3 sequence is 15 residues long. V lost 4 bases to trimming and J lost 4 bases; unmatched junction nucleotides: 6. Germline values: CDR1 SGHAT, CDR2 FQNNGV. As concerns this clonotype: Its antigen is undetermined.

Study results and limitations: Insertions were fewer in abundant cord blood beta clonotypes, whereas memory repertoires showed none of this pattern.

This sequence joins TRBV11-2 and TRBJ2-1; 8 bases line up with TRBD2. This receptor was identified in a woman between 50 and 59 years old in good health. Sequencing was performed on memory T cells sorted from blood. The CDR3 sequence: CASSSRLAIYNEQFF. Written as DNA, the CDR3 is TGTGCCAGCAGCTCGCGACTAGCGATATACAATGAGCAGTTCTTC.